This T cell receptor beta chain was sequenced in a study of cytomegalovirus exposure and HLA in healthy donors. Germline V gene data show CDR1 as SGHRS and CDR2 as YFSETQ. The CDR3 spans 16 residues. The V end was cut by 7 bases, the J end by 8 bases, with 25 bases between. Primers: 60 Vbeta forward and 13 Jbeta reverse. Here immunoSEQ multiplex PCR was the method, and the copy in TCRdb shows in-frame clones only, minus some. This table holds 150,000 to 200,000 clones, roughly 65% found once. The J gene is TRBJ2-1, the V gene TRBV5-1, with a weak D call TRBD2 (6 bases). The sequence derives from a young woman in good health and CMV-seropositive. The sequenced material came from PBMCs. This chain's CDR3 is CASRGLPGLLSDEQFF. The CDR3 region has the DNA TGCGCCAGCCGTGGACTACCGGGACTTCTGTCGGATGAGCAGTTCTTC.